Ten or more counts support the clone carrying this T cell receptor (beta chain). This entry comes from a study of Graves' ophthalmopathy and Graves' hyperthyroidism. The V gene's germline CDR1 is LNHNV and CDR2 YYDKDF (reference sequence). Trimming pared 0 bases from V and 2 bases from J, leaving 10 bases between. The CDR3 covers 15 residues. Moderately to severely active ophthalmopathy under 3 months, CAS at least 3, NOSPECS at least 4. Reliance was placed on clinical symptoms, serum thyroxine, TRAb, thyroid ultrasound and orbital computed tomography for diagnosis. Amplification of TCR beta CDR3 regions used RNA transcripts. Following a first-round RT-PCR that used HTBI primers, a second-round multiplex PCR was carried out. One entry per CDR3 protein results from TCRdb running MiXCR on the multiplex PCR reads. The sample lists fewer than 400,000 distinct CDR3 sequences; 15% to 20% were seen once.

The rearrangement uses TRBV15 and TRBJ1-1, with D unresolved. The TCR comes from a woman between 18 and 29 years old with Graves' ophthalmopathy. Sequencing was carried out using peripheral blood. The CDR3 spells CATSRDTSPNTEAFF. In DNA, the CDR3 is TGTGCCACCAGCAGAGACACCTCTCCCAACACTGAAGCTTTCTTT.